Listed below are T cell receptor beta chains from one sample, sequenced in a study of T cell repertoires in cytomegalovirus infection. A single record per CDR3 protein comes from TCRdb applying MiXCR to the reads. The sample lists about 400,000 distinct CDR3 sequences; 15% to 20% were seen once. Sample: PBMCs. The receptors shown here come from a human donor in good health (CMV status not recorded). Some clones in this sample may be carry-over from other donors' samples. CDR3s include the opening cysteine and the closing phenylalanine or tryptophan. The order of the fields is V gene, J gene, D gene, CDR3 protein. A D gene is named only where the DNA matches it firmly.

v_gene: TRBV10-3
j_gene: TRBJ1-1
d_gene: TRBD1
CDR3aa: CAISARTGTNTEAFF

v_gene: TRBV7-2
j_gene: TRBJ2-4
d_gene: NA
CDR3aa: CASSLDPHEIIQYF

v_gene: TRBV24-1
j_gene: TRBJ2-3
d_gene: TRBD2
CDR3aa: CATSERTSGAYTDTQYF

v_gene: TRBV20-1
j_gene: TRBJ1-3
d_gene: TRBD1
CDR3aa: CSAKTGGGGNTIYF

v_gene: TRBV7-9
j_gene: TRBJ2-5
d_gene: NA
CDR3aa: CASSHAGQGGTQYF

v_gene: TRBV7-2
j_gene: TRBJ2-7
d_gene: TRBD2
CDR3aa: CASNKTGTSGFYEQYF

v_gene: TRBV7-2
j_gene: TRBJ2-4
d_gene: NA
CDR3aa: CASSLWTGAKNIQYF

v_gene: TRBV7-2
j_gene: TRBJ2-4
d_gene: TRBD2
CDR3aa: CASSPTSGGAKNIQYF

v_gene: TRBV12-3/TRBV12-4
j_gene: TRBJ2-2
d_gene: NA
CDR3aa: CASDRGQGHTGELFF

v_gene: TRBV4-1
j_gene: TRBJ2-7
d_gene: NA
CDR3aa: CASSQDRGSTYEQYF

v_gene: TRBV28
j_gene: TRBJ1-5
d_gene: NA
CDR3aa: CASSPHGRGGSNQPQHF

v_gene: TRBV27
j_gene: TRBJ2-1
d_gene: NA
CDR3aa: CASSLLATGEQFF

v_gene: TRBV7-2
j_gene: TRBJ1-3
d_gene: NA
CDR3aa: CASTFGGNTIYF